The rows below give T cell receptor beta chains drawn from one sample of a study of blood T cells in healthy people across ages. TCRdb reanalysed the 5' RACE reads using MiXCR and keeps one entry per CDR3 protein. The table lists nearly 800,000 distinct CDR3 sequences, around 25% of them singletons. The data were also submitted as part of a second study, on T cells of mothers and their children.

Source material: blood. These receptors all stem from a boy younger than 18 in good health. CDR3s include the opening cysteine and the closing phenylalanine or tryptophan. D genes are given only for firm matches. Expanded clones get a size class; other rows say once, few or many, or leave the size out.

d_gene: -
abundance: many
v_gene: TRBV2
j_gene: TRBJ2-1
CDR3nt: TGTGCCAGCAGTGGTAGGGGGTACAATGAGCAGTTCTTC
CDR3aa: CASSGRGYNEQFF

d_gene: -
abundance: few
v_gene: TRBV4-1
j_gene: TRBJ1-4
CDR3nt: TGCGCCAGCAGCCAACTCCAAAGGCAGGGGACGGATAATGAAAAACTGTTTTTT
CDR3aa: CASSQLQRQGTDNEKLFF

d_gene: TRBD1
abundance: few
v_gene: TRBV7-8
j_gene: TRBJ1-5
CDR3nt: TGTGCCAGCGCAGCCTCTTTGGGGACAGGGGTCAATCAGCCCCAGCATTTT
CDR3aa: CASAASLGTGVNQPQHF

d_gene: -
abundance: -
v_gene: TRBV3-1
j_gene: TRBJ2-5
CDR3nt: TGTGCCAGCAGCGAAGAGTCACTCCAAGAGACCCAGTACTTC
CDR3aa: CASSEESLQETQYF

d_gene: -
abundance: few
v_gene: TRBV15
j_gene: TRBJ2-7
CDR3nt: TGTGCCACCAGCAGAGGGGGGAGTAAGGGGGGCTACGAGCAGTACTTC
CDR3aa: CATSRGGSKGGYEQYF

d_gene: TRBD1
abundance: few
v_gene: TRBV7-2
j_gene: TRBJ2-7
CDR3nt: TGTGCCAGCAGCGAAACCGGGACAGGGGGCAACGAGCAGTACTTC
CDR3aa: CASSETGTGGNEQYF

d_gene: TRBD1
abundance: -
v_gene: TRBV7-2
j_gene: TRBJ1-3
CDR3nt: TGTGCCAGCAGCTTCGACGGGACAGGGGACTCTGGAAACACCATATATTTT
CDR3aa: CASSFDGTGDSGNTIYF

d_gene: TRBD1
abundance: few
v_gene: TRBV7-8
j_gene: TRBJ1-6
CDR3nt: TGTGCCAGCAGCTTAGTGCAGGGGGCCGTTAATTCACCCCTCCACTTT
CDR3aa: CASSLVQGAVNSPLHF

d_gene: TRBD1
abundance: few
v_gene: TRBV20-1
j_gene: TRBJ2-7
CDR3nt: TGCAGCCCTAGGACAGGGATCGGCGAGCAGTACTTC
CDR3aa: CSPRTGIGEQYF

d_gene: -
abundance: few
v_gene: TRBV7-9
j_gene: TRBJ1-2
CDR3nt: TGTGCCAGCAAGTTAGGTTGGAATGGCTACACCTTC
CDR3aa: CASKLGWNGYTF

d_gene: TRBD2
abundance: -
v_gene: TRBV7-9
j_gene: TRBJ2-1
CDR3nt: TGTGCCAGCAGCCCTCGAAGCGGGAGCAATGAGCAGTTCTTC
CDR3aa: CASSPRSGSNEQFF

d_gene: TRBD1
abundance: -
v_gene: TRBV29-1
j_gene: TRBJ2-7
CDR3nt: TGCAGCGTCGGAGACAGGGGAATGAACTACGGGCAGTACTTC
CDR3aa: CSVGDRGMNYGQYF

d_gene: -
abundance: -
v_gene: TRBV5-1
j_gene: TRBJ2-1
CDR3nt: TGCGCCAGCAGACCTAACACAGGGGAGGGGGAGCAGTTCTTC
CDR3aa: CASRPNTGEGEQFF

d_gene: TRBD1
abundance: once
v_gene: TRBV6-5
j_gene: TRBJ1-5
CDR3nt: TGTGCCAGCAGTTCAGACAGGGGGCTGTCTCAGCCCCAGCATTTT
CDR3aa: CASSSDRGLSQPQHF

d_gene: -
abundance: -
v_gene: TRBV12-3/TRBV12-4
j_gene: TRBJ1-1
CDR3nt: TGTGCCAGCAGTTTCGAGTACACTGAAGCTTTCTTT
CDR3aa: CASSFEYTEAFF

d_gene: TRBD2
abundance: once
v_gene: TRBV6-1
j_gene: TRBJ2-1
CDR3nt: TGTGCCAGCAGTCTTGGACTAGCGGGAGCAGGTGGCAATGAGCAGTTCTTC
CDR3aa: CASSLGLAGAGGNEQFF

d_gene: -
abundance: -
v_gene: TRBV5-4
j_gene: TRBJ1-4
CDR3nt: TGTGCCAGCAGCCCCAGCCCGACGGGGACTAATGAAAAACTGTTTTTT
CDR3aa: CASSPSPTGTNEKLFF

d_gene: -
abundance: few
v_gene: TRBV28
j_gene: TRBJ1-5
CDR3nt: TGTGCCAGCACACAGAGCAATCAGCCCCAGCATTTT
CDR3aa: CASTQSNQPQHF

d_gene: -
abundance: few
v_gene: TRBV28
j_gene: TRBJ1-4
CDR3nt: TGTGCCAGCAGTTTAGCAGAGATAAGGGGAAAACTGTTTTTT
CDR3aa: CASSLAEIRGKLFF

d_gene: -
abundance: -
v_gene: TRBV7-9
j_gene: TRBJ2-7
CDR3nt: TGTGCCAGCAGCTCTGTCATGCGCCCTAACGACGAGCAGTACTTC
CDR3aa: CASSSVMRPNDEQYF

d_gene: -
abundance: many
v_gene: TRBV29-1
j_gene: TRBJ2-7
CDR3nt: TGCAGCGTTCCAGGCGACTACGAGCAGTACTTC
CDR3aa: CSVPGDYEQYF

d_gene: -
abundance: -
v_gene: TRBV5-4
j_gene: TRBJ2-1
CDR3nt: TGTGCCAGCAGCTTGGACCTGCGTTTCAATGAGCAGTTCTTC
CDR3aa: CASSLDLRFNEQFF

d_gene: TRBD2
abundance: -
v_gene: TRBV4-1
j_gene: TRBJ2-5
CDR3nt: TGCGCCAGCAGCCAAGTTGAGACTAGCGACTCTCCCCAGTACTTC
CDR3aa: CASSQVETSDSPQYF

d_gene: -
abundance: few
v_gene: TRBV4-3
j_gene: TRBJ2-1
CDR3nt: TGCGCCAGCAGCCAAGGGGGGCAGGATGAGCAGTTCTTC
CDR3aa: CASSQGGQDEQFF

d_gene: -
abundance: -
v_gene: TRBV3-1
j_gene: TRBJ2-7
CDR3nt: TGTGCCAGCAGCCGGATCTACGGGGATTCCTACGAGCAGTACTTC
CDR3aa: CASSRIYGDSYEQYF

d_gene: -
abundance: -
v_gene: TRBV27
j_gene: TRBJ2-7
CDR3nt: TGTGCCAGCAGCGCCGGGACAACCTCCTACGAGCAGTACTTC
CDR3aa: CASSAGTTSYEQYF

d_gene: -
abundance: -
v_gene: TRBV12-3/TRBV12-4
j_gene: TRBJ1-2
CDR3nt: TGTGCCAGCAGACCCGTGGCCTCTGGTGGCTACACCTTC
CDR3aa: CASRPVASGGYTF

d_gene: TRBD1
abundance: -
v_gene: TRBV7-2
j_gene: TRBJ1-1
CDR3nt: TGTGCCAGCAGCAATAGGGACAGGGTACCGAACACTGAAGCTTTCTTT
CDR3aa: CASSNRDRVPNTEAFF

d_gene: -
abundance: -
v_gene: TRBV20-1
j_gene: TRBJ2-5
CDR3nt: TGCAGTGCACGGCGGGAATTTCGAGAGACCCAGTACTTC
CDR3aa: CSARREFRETQYF

d_gene: TRBD1
abundance: -
v_gene: TRBV2
j_gene: TRBJ2-3
CDR3nt: TGTGCCAGCAGTGATGGACAGGGGGAGTCAGATACGCAGTATTTT
CDR3aa: CASSDGQGESDTQYF

d_gene: -
abundance: -
v_gene: TRBV6-2/TRBV6-3
j_gene: TRBJ2-4
CDR3nt: TGTGCCAGCAGTACGGGACGGACTCTAGCCAAAAACATTCAGTACTTC
CDR3aa: CASSTGRTLAKNIQYF

d_gene: TRBD1
abundance: -
v_gene: TRBV7-9
j_gene: TRBJ1-4
CDR3nt: TGTGCCAGCAGCACCACGGACAGGGGGAGTGAAAAACTGTTTTTT
CDR3aa: CASSTTDRGSEKLFF

d_gene: -
abundance: -
v_gene: TRBV10-3
j_gene: TRBJ2-4
CDR3nt: TGTGCCATCAGTAGTGGGTACGGCATTCAGTACTTC
CDR3aa: CAISSGYGIQYF

d_gene: -
abundance: few
v_gene: TRBV29-1
j_gene: TRBJ2-5
CDR3nt: TGCAGCGTTGAAGATGGCCTACAAGAGACCCAGTACTTC
CDR3aa: CSVEDGLQETQYF

d_gene: TRBD2
abundance: -
v_gene: TRBV5-1
j_gene: TRBJ2-2
CDR3nt: TGCGCCAGCAGCAAAGGGACTAGCGGGGCCACCGGGGAGCTGTTTTTT
CDR3aa: CASSKGTSGATGELFF

d_gene: -
abundance: -
v_gene: TRBV4-3
j_gene: TRBJ2-3
CDR3nt: TGCGCCAGCAGCCAAGACGGAAGCCTGGCAGATACGCAGTATTTT
CDR3aa: CASSQDGSLADTQYF

d_gene: -
abundance: -
v_gene: TRBV11-2
j_gene: TRBJ1-1
CDR3nt: TGCGCCAGCAGCTTAGTGGCGGGAGGATTTGGCACTGAAGCTTTCTTT
CDR3aa: CASSLVAGGFGTEAFF

d_gene: TRBD2
abundance: many
v_gene: TRBV7-2
j_gene: TRBJ2-5
CDR3nt: TGTGCCAGCAGCTTATTGGGGCTAGCGGGGGCCGTGGAGACCCAGTACTTC
CDR3aa: CASSLLGLAGAVETQYF

d_gene: TRBD1
abundance: -
v_gene: TRBV20-1
j_gene: TRBJ1-5
CDR3nt: TGCAGTGCTAGATTGGCAGGGGGGCAATATAGCAATCAGCCCCAGCATTTT
CDR3aa: CSARLAGGQYSNQPQHF

d_gene: -
abundance: few
v_gene: TRBV6-6
j_gene: TRBJ2-7
CDR3nt: TGTGCCACCACCACGGGTTACGAGCAGTACTTC
CDR3aa: CATTTGYEQYF

d_gene: -
abundance: -
v_gene: TRBV12-3/TRBV12-4
j_gene: TRBJ1-2
CDR3nt: TGTGCCAGCAGCTCTTCTCCCCGGGGTGAGGGCTACACCTTC
CDR3aa: CASSSSPRGEGYTF

d_gene: TRBD2
abundance: -
v_gene: TRBV15
j_gene: TRBJ2-5
CDR3nt: TGTGCCACCAGCAGAGAAGGCGGGGGACTCCAAGAGACCCAGTACTTC
CDR3aa: CATSREGGGLQETQYF

d_gene: TRBD1
abundance: -
v_gene: TRBV7-9
j_gene: TRBJ1-1
CDR3nt: TGTGCCAGCAGACCCCAGACAGGGTACACTGAAGCTTTCTTT
CDR3aa: CASRPQTGYTEAFF

d_gene: -
abundance: few
v_gene: TRBV28
j_gene: TRBJ2-5
CDR3nt: TGTGCCAGCAGTTTATCTTCTGGTGGGGCCCAGTACTTC
CDR3aa: CASSLSSGGAQYF

d_gene: -
abundance: -
v_gene: TRBV4-3
j_gene: TRBJ2-5
CDR3nt: TGCGCCAGCAGCCAAGATCTGTTCGAGACCCAGTACTTC
CDR3aa: CASSQDLFETQYF

d_gene: TRBD1
abundance: -
v_gene: TRBV7-9
j_gene: TRBJ1-4
CDR3nt: TGTGCCAGCAGCAAGACAGGGCGGGAAAAACTGTTTTTT
CDR3aa: CASSKTGREKLFF

d_gene: -
abundance: -
v_gene: TRBV11-2
j_gene: TRBJ2-1
CDR3nt: TGTGCCAGCAGCTTTCCCGGAGCAGGACCCTACAATGAGCAGTTCTTC
CDR3aa: CASSFPGAGPYNEQFF

d_gene: -
abundance: few
v_gene: TRBV6-2/TRBV6-3
j_gene: TRBJ1-6
CDR3nt: TGTGCCAGCAGTTACCCGTACGAGGAGCAATCACCCCTCCACTTT
CDR3aa: CASSYPYEEQSPLHF

d_gene: TRBD1
abundance: -
v_gene: TRBV20-1
j_gene: TRBJ2-5
CDR3nt: TGCAGTGCTAGAGACAGGGGGCCGAAAGGGACCCAGTACTTC
CDR3aa: CSARDRGPKGTQYF

d_gene: -
abundance: -
v_gene: TRBV7-9
j_gene: TRBJ2-5
CDR3nt: TGTGCCAGCAGCTTTAGTACGTCCCAAGAGACCCAGTACTTC
CDR3aa: CASSFSTSQETQYF

d_gene: -
abundance: -
v_gene: TRBV7-9
j_gene: TRBJ1-1
CDR3nt: TGTGCCAGCAGCCCGAGGGCACAGGGAGCATTGAACACTGAAGCTTTCTTT
CDR3aa: CASSPRAQGALNTEAFF

d_gene: -
abundance: -
v_gene: TRBV28
j_gene: TRBJ2-5
CDR3nt: TGTGCCAGCAGTTTAATAAGCGCCACCTCAAAAGAGACCCAGTACTTC
CDR3aa: CASSLISATSKETQYF